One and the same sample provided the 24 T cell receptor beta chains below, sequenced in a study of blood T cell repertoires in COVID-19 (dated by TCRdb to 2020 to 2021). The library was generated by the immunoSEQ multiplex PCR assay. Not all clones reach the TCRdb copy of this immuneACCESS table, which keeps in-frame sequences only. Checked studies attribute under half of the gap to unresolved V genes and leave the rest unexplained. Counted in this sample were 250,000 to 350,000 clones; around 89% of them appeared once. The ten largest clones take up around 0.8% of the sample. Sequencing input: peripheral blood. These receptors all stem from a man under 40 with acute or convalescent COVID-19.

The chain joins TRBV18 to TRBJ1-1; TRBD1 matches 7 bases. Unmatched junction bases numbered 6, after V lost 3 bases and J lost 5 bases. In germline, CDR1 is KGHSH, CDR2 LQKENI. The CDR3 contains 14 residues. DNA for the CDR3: TGTGCCAGCTCACCTGGGACAGAGAGGACTGAAGCTTTCTTT. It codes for CASSPGTERTEAFF.

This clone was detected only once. As DNA, the CDR3 is TGTGCCAGCAGCTTAAGGCCAGGGGACACTGAAGCTTTCTTT. Translated, it gives CASSLRPGDTEAFF. The chain is built from TRBV7-2 and TRBJ1-1; D perhaps matches TRBD1 (6 bases). CDR1 is SGHTA, CDR2 FQGNSA, per germline. Trimming removed 2 bases at V and 3 bases at J, with 10 bases between. The CDR3 runs to 14 residues.

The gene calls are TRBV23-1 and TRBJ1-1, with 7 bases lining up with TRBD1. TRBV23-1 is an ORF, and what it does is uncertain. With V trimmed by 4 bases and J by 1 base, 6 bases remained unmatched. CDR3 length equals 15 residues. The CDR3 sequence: CASSRPGQSNTEAFF. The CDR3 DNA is TGCGCCAGCAGTCGGCCGGGACAGTCGAACACTGAAGCTTTCTTT.

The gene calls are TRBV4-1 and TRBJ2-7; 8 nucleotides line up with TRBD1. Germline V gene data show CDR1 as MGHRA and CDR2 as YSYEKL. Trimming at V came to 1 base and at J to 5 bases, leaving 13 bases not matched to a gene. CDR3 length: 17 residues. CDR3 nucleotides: TGCGCCAGCAGCCAAGTATCAGGGGGCCCAATCCTCCACGAGCAGTACTTC. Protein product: CASSQVSGGPILHEQYF.

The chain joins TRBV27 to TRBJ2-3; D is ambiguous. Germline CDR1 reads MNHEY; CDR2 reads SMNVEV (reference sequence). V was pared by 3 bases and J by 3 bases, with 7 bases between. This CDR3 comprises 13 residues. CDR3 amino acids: CASSFGPTDTQYF. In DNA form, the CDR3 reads TGTGCCAGCAGTTTTGGCCCGACAGATACGCAGTATTTT.

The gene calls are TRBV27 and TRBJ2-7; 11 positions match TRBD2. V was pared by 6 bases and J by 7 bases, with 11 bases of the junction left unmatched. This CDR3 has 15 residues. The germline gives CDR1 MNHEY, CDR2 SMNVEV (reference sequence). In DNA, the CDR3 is TGTGCCAGCAGGTCTACGGGACTAGCGGTCTCTGAGCAGTACTTC. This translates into CASRSTGLAVSEQYF.

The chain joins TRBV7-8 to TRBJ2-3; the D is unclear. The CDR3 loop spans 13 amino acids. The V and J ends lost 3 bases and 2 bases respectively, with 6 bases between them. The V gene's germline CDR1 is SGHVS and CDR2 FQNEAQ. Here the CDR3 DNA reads TGTGCCAGCAGCTTTATTATCACAGATACGCAGTATTTT. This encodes CASSFIITDTQYF. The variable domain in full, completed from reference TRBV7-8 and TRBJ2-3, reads GAGVSQSPRYKVAKRGQDVALRCDPISGHVSLFWYQQALGQGPEFLTYFQNEAQLDKSGLPSDRFFAERPEGSVSTLKIQRTQQEDSAVYLCASSFIITDTQYFGPGTRLTVL.

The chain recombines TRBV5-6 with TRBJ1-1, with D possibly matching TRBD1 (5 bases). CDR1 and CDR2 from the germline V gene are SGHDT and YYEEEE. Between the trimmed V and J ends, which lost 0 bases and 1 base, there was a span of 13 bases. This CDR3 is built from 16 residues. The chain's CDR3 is CASSLVFGGGNTEAFF. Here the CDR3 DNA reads TGTGCCAGCAGCTTGGTTTTTGGGGGAGGGAACACTGAAGCTTTCTTT.

CDR3 nucleotides: TGTGCCAGCAGTTTAGAAGGACACCCGAACACTGAAGCTTTCTTT. Residues: CASSLEGHPNTEAFF. J is TRBJ1-1 and V is TRBV28, with a tentative D call TRBD1 (5 bases). The CDR3 length is 15 residues. From germline, CDR1 is MDHEN and CDR2 SYDVKM. V gave up 2 bases and J gave up 1 base, with 11 bases separating them.

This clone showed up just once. CDR3 nucleotides: TGTGCCAGCAGTTTAGGGGGGCAGGGGGCAGACATTCAGTACTTC. This sequence encodes CASSLGGQGADIQYF. The chain uses TRBV28 and TRBJ2-4; 8 bases match TRBD1. This CDR3 spans 15 amino acids. V dropped 2 bases and J dropped 8; count of bases not matched to a gene: 8. The germline V gene has CDR1 MDHEN and CDR2 SYDVKM.

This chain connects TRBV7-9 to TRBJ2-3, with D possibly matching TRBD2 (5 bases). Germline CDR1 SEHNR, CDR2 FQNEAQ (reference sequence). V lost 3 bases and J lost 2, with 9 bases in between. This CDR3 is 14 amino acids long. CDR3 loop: CASSLSLATDTQYF. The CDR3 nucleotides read TGTGCCAGCAGCTTGAGTCTAGCCACAGATACGCAGTATTTT.

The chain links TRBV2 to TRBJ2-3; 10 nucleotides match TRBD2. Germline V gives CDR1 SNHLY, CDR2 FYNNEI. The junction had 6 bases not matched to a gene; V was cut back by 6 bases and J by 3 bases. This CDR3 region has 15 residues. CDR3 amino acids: CASSEGLARTDTQYF. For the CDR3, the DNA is TGTGCCAGCAGCGAGGGACTAGCGAGGACAGATACGCAGTATTTT.

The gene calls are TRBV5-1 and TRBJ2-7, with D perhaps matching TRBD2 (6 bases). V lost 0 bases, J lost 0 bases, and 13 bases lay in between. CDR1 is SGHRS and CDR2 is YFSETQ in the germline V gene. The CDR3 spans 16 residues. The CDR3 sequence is CASSLGAGGASYEQYF. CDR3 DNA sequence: TGCGCCAGCAGCTTGGGGGCGGGCGGGGCCTCCTACGAGCAGTACTTC.

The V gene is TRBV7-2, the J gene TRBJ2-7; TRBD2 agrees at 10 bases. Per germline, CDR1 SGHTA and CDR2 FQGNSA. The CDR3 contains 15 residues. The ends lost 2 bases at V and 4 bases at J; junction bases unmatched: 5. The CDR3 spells CASSLQRGGLYEQYF. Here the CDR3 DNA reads TGTGCCAGCAGCTTACAGCGGGGGGGCCTTTACGAGCAGTACTTC.

DNA for the CDR3: TGTGCCAGCAGCAGTAGCGGGGAGAGGTATAATGAGCAGTTCTTC. Amino acid sequence: CASSSSGERYNEQFF. The chain has TRBV7-3 and TRBJ2-1; 8 bases fit TRBD2. Germline CDR1 SGHTA, CDR2 FQGTGA. The J segment lost 7 bases and the V segment lost 5 bases, leaving 10 bases of the junction unmatched. The CDR3 has 15 residues. Looking up the rest from reference TRBV7-3 and TRBJ2-1 gives the full variable domain: GAGVSQTPSNKVTEKGKYVELRCDPISGHTALYWYRQSLGQGPEFLIYFQGTGAADDSGLPNDRFFAVRPEGSVSTLKIQRTERGDSAVYLCASSSSGERYNEQFFGPGTRLTVL.

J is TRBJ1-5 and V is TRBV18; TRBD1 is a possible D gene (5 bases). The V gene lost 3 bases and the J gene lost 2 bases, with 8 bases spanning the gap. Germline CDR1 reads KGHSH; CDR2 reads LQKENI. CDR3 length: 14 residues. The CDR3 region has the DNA TGTGCCAGCTCACCCATAGGGGGCAATCAGCCCCAGCATTTT. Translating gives CASSPIGGNQPQHF. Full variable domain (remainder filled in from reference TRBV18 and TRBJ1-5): NAGVMQNPRHLVRRRGQEARLRCSPMKGHSHVYWYRQLPEEGLKFMVYLQKENIIDESGMPKERFSAEFPKEGPSILRIQQVVRGDSAAYFCASSPIGGNQPQHFGDGTRLSIL.

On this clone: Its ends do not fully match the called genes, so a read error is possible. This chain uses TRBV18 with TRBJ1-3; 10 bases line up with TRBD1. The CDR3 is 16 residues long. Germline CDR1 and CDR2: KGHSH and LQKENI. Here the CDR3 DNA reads TGCGCGGCCGGGACAGGGGTTCTATCGTCTGGAAACACCATATATTTT. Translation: CAAGTGVLSSGNTIYF.

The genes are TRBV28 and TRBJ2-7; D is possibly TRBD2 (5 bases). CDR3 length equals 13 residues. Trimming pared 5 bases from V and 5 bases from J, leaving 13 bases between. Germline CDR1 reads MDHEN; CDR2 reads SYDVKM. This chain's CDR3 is CASSPPPSHEQYF. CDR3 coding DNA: TGTGCCAGCAGTCCTCCCCCTAGCCACGAGCAGTACTTC.

The CDR3 nucleotides are TGTGCCAGCAGCGGAACCAGGGCTGTCACTGAAGCTTTCTTT. Translated, it gives CASSGTRAVTEAFF. The chain joins TRBV3-1 (or the pseudogene TRBV3-2) to TRBJ1-1; D perhaps matches TRBD1 (5 bases). The ends were cut back, 5 bases at V and 4 bases at J, with 14 bases in the middle. Germline CDR1 reads LGHDT; CDR2 reads YNNKEL (reference sequence). This CDR3 spans 14 amino acids.

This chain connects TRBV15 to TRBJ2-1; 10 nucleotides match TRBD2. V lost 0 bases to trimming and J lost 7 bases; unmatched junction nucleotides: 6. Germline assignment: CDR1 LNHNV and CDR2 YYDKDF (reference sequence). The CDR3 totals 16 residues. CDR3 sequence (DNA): TGTGCCACCAGCAGAGAAGCAGCGGGGGGGCGGAATGAGCAGTTCTTC. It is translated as CATSREAAGGRNEQFF.

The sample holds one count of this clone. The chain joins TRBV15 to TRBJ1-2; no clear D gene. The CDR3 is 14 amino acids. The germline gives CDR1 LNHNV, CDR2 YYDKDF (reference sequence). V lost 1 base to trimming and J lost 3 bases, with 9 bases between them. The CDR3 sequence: CATSRGAFDYGYTF. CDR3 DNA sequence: TGTGCCACCAGCAGAGGGGCCTTTGACTATGGCTACACCTTC. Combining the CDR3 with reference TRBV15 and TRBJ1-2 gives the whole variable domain DAMVIQNPRYQVTQFGKPVTLSCSQTLNHNVMYWYQQKSSQAPKLLFHYYDKDFNNEADTPDNFQSRRPNTSFCFLDIRSPGLGDTAMYLCATSRGAFDYGYTFGSGTRLTVV.

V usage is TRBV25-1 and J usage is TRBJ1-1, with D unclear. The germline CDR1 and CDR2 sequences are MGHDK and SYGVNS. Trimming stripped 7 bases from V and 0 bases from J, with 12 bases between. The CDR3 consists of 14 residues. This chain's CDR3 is CASTPPGMNTEAFF. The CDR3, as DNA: TGTGCCAGCACACCTCCCGGGATGAACACTGAAGCTTTCTTT. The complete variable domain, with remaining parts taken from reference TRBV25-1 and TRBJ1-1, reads EADIYQTPRYLVIGTGKKITLECSQTMGHDKMYWYQQDPGMELHLIHYSYGVNSTEKGDLSSESTVSRIRTEHFPLTLESARPSHTSQYLCASTPPGMNTEAFFGQGTRLTVV.

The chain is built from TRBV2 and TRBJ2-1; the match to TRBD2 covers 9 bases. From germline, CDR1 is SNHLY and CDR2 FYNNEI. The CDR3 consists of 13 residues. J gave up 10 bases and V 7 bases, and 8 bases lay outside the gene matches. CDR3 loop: CASTGLARGEQFF. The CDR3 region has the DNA TGTGCCAGCACGGGACTAGCCCGAGGGGAGCAGTTCTTC.

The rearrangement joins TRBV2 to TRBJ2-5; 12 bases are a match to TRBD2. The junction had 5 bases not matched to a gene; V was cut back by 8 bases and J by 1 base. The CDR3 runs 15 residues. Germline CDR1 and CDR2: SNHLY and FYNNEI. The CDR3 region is CASRGLAGRQETQYF. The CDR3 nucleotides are TGTGCCAGCCGTGGACTAGCGGGACGCCAAGAGACCCAGTACTTC.